This TCR beta chain was sequenced during a study of CD8 T cells in ankylosing spondylitis. The length of the CDR3 is 15 residues. CDR1 MRHNA and CDR2 SNTAGT come from the germline V gene. V lost 5 bases and J 6 bases, leaving 18 bases between the germline ends. This clonotype was seen a few times. Its target is not known. By quantitative 5'-RACE with molecular barcodes, the TCR beta libraries were made. TCRdb re-called the 5' RACE reads with MiXCR, one entry per CDR3 protein. The profile shows fewer than 400,000 distinct CDR3 sequences, roughly 14% of them singletons. Study-wide findings and caveats: Disease-associated clones were CD8+ and fairly uncommon in peripheral blood. Characteristic, it appeared, of ankylosing spondylitis blood was a TCR beta motif of eight highly homologous variants. Matched ankylosing spondylitis synovial fluid reportedly contained a significantly enriched population of disease-linked clones.

The receptor was isolated from a male donor with ankylosing spondylitis or in good health (not recorded which). The sample consisted of blood, either unsorted or a sorted T cell fraction (not recorded which). The J gene is TRBJ2-3, the V gene TRBV6-4; D not resolved. The CDR3 loop reads CASSPLMGQRDTQYF. In DNA form, the CDR3 reads TGTGCCAGCAGTCCTCTGATGGGTCAGAGGGATACGCAGTATTTT.